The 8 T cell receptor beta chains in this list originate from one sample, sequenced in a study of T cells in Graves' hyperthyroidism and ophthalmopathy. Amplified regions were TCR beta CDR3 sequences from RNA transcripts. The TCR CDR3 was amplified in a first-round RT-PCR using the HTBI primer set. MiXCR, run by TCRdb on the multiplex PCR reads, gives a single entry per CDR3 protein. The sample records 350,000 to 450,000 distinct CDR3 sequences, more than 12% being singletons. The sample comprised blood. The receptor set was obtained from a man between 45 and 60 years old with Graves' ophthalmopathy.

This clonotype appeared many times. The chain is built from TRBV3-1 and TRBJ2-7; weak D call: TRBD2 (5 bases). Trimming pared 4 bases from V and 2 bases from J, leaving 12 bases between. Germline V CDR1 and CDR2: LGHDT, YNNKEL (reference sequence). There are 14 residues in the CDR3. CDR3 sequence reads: CASSLRVLAYEQYF. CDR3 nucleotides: TGTGCCAGCAGCCTCAGAGTACTAGCCTACGAGCAGTACTTC.

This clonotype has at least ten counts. CDR3 in DNA: TGCAGTGCTGCTAGCGGGTCGACCTACGAGCAGTACTTC. Its protein product is CSAASGSTYEQYF. This rearrangement joins TRBV20-1 to TRBJ2-7; 8 bases are shared with TRBD2. The germline V gene encodes CDR1 DFQATT and CDR2 SNEGSKA (reference sequence). This CDR3 spans 13 amino acids. Trimming removed 5 bases from V and 2 bases from J; junction bases left unmatched: 5.

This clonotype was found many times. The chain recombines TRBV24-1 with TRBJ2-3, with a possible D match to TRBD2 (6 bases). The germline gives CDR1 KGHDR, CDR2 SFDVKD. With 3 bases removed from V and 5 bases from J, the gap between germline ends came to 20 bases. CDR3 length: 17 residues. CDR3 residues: CATSDPVADTPGDTQYF. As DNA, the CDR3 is TGTGCCACCAGTGATCCCGTAGCGGATACCCCGGGAGATACGCAGTATTTT.

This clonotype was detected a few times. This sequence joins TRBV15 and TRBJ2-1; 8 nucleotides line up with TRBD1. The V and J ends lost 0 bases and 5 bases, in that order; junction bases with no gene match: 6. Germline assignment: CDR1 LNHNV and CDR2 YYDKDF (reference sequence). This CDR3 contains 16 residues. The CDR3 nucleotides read TGTGCCACCAGCAGAGATTTTGCGGACAGGGACAATGAGCAGTTCTTC. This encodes CATSRDFADRDNEQFF.

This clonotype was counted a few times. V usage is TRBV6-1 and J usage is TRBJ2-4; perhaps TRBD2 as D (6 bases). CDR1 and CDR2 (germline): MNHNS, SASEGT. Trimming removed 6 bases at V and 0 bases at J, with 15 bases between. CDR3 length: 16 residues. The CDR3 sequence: CASRAPGLLAKNIQYF. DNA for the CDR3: TGTGCCAGCAGAGCTCCGGGACTCCTAGCCAAAAACATTCAGTACTTC.

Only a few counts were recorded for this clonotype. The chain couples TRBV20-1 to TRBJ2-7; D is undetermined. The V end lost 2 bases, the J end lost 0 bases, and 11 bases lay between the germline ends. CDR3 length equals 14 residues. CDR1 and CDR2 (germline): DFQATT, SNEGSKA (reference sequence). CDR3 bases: TGCAGTGCTAGATTGGTGGGCGACTCCTACGAGCAGTACTTC. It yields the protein CSARLVGDSYEQYF.

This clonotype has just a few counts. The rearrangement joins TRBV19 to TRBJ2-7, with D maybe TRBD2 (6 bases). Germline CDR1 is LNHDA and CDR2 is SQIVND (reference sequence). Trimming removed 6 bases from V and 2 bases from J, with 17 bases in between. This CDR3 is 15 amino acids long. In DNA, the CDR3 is TGTGCCAGTAGCGGGGGAATGGGGGGACCCTACGAGCAGTACTTC. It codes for CASSGGMGGPYEQYF.

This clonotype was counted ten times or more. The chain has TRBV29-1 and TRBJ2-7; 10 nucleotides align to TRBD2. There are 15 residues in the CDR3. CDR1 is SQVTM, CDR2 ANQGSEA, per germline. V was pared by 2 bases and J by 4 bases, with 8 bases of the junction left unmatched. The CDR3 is CSVELPAGGRYEQYF. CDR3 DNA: TGCAGCGTTGAATTACCAGCGGGAGGGAGGTACGAGCAGTACTTC.